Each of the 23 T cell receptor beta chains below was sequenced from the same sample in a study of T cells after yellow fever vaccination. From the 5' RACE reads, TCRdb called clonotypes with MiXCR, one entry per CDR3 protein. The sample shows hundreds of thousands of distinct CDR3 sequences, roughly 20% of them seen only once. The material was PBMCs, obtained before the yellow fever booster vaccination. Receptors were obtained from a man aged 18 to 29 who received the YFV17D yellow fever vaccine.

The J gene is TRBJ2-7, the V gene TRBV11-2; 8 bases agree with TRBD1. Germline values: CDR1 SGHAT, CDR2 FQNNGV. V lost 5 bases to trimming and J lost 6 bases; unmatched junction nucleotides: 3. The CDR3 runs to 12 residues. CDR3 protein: CASSADRGEQYV. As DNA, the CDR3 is TGTGCCAGCAGCGCAGACAGGGGCGAGCAGTACGTC.

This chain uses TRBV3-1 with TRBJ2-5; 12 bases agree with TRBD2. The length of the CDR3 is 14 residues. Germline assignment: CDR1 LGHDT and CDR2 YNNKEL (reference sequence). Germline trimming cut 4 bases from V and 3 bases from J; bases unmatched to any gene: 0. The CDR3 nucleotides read TGTGCCAGCAGCCGGACTAGCGGGAAAGAGACCCAGTACTTC. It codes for CASSRTSGKETQYF.

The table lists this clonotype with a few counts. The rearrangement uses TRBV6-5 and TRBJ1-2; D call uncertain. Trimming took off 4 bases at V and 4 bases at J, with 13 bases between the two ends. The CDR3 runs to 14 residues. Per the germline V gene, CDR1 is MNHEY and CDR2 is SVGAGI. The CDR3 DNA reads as TGTGCCAGCAGTTCCCTTCAACAGCTCTATGGCTACACCTTC. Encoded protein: CASSSLQQLYGYTF.

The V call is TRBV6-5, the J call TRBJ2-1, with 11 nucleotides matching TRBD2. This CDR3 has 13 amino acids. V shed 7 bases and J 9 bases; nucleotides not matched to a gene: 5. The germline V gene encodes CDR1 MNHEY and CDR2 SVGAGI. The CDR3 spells CASTALAGGEQFF. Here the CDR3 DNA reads TGTGCCAGCACCGCTCTAGCGGGAGGTGAGCAGTTCTTC.

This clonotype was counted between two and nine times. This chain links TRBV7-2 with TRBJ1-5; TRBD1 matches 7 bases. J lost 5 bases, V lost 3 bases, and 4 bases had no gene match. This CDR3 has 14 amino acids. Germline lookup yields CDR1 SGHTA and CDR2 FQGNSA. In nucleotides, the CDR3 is TGTGCCAGCAGCTTTAGACAGGGCGATCAGCCCCAGCATTTT. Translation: CASSFRQGDQPQHF.

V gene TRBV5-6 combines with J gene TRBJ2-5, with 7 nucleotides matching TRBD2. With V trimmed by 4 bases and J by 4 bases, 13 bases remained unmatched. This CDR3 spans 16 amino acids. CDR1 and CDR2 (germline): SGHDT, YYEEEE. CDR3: CASSLVRGSTLETQYF. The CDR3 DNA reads TGTGCCAGCAGCCTGGTGCGGGGGTCTACCCTAGAGACCCAGTACTTC.

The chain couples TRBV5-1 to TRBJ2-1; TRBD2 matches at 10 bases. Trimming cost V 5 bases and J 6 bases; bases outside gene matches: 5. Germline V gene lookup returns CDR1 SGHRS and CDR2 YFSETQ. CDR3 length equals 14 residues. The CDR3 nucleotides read TGCGCCAGCAGTGGGAAGCGGGGGGGCAATGAGCAGTTCTTC. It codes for CASSGKRGGNEQFF.

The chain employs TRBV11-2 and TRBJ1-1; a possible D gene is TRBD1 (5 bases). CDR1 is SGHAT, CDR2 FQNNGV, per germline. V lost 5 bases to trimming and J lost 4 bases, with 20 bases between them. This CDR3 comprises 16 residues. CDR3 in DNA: TGTGCCAGCAGCCTGATGGGGCCTTTGACGGGCACTGAAGCTTTCTTT. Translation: CASSLMGPLTGTEAFF.

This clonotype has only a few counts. The CDR3 DNA is TGCAGTGCTAGGGCCCTTGGCGGGGGGGCAGATACGCAGTATTTT. Translated, it gives CSARALGGGADTQYF. The chain joins TRBV20-1 to TRBJ2-3, with TRBD2 matching 9 bases. The V gene end was trimmed by 3 bases and the J gene end by 4 bases; junction bases not matched to a gene: 8. Germline CDR1 and CDR2: DFQATT and SNEGSKA (reference sequence). The CDR3 is 15 amino acids.

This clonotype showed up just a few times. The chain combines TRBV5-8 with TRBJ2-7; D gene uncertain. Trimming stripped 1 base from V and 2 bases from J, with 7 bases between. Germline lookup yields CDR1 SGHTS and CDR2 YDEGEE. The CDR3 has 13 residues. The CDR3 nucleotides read TGTGCCAGCAGCTTGTCGGCCCCCTACGAGCAGTACGTC. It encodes CASSLSAPYEQYV.

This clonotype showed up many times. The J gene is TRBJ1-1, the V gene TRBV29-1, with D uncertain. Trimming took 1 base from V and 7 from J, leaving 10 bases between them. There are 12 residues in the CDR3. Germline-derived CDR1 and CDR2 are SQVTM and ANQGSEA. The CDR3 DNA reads TGCAGCGTTGAAGTTAGGGCAATTGAAGCTTTCTTT. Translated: CSVEVRAIEAFF.

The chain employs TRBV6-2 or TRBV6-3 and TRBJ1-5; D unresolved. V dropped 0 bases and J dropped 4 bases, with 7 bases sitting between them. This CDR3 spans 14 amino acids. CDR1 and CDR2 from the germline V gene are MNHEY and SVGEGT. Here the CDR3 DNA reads TGTGCCAGCAGTTACTCATCGAAAAATCAGCCCCAGCATTTT. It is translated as CASSYSSKNQPQHF.

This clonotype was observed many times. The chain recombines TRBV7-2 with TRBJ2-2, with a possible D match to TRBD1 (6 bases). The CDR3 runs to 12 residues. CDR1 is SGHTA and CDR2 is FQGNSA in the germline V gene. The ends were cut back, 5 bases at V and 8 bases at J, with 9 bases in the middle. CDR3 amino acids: CASSTRGGELFF. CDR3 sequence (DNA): TGTGCCAGCAGCACCAGGGGTGGGGAGCTGTTTTTT.

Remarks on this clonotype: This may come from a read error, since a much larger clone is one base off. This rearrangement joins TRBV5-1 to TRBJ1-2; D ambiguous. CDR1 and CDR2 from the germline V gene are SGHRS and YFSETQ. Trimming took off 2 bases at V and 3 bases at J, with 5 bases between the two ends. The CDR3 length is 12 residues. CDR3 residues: CASSFEDYGYTF. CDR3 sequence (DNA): TGCGCCAGCAGCTTCGAAGACTATGGCTACACCTTC.

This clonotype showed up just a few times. This CDR3 is CASSLRSRGEGQPQHF. The CDR3 DNA follows: TGTGCCAGCAGCTTACGTTCGAGGGGCGAGGGGCAGCCCCAGCATTTT. J is TRBJ1-5 and V is TRBV7-8; D is possibly TRBD1 (5 bases). This CDR3 is built from 16 residues. V lost 2 bases and J lost 7, with 18 bases in between. The germline gives CDR1 SGHVS, CDR2 FQNEAQ.

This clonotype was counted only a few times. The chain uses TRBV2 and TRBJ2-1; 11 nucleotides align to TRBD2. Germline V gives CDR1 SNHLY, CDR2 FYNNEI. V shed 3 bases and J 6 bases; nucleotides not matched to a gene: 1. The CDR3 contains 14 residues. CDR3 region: CASSEGLAVNEQFF. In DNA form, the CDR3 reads TGTGCCAGCAGTGAGGGACTAGCGGTCAATGAGCAGTTCTTC.

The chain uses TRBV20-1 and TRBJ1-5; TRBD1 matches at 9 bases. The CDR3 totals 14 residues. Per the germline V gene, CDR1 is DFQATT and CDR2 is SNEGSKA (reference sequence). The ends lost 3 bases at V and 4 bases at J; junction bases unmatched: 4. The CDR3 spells CSASRGTGNQPQHF. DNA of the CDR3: TGCAGTGCTAGCCGCGGGACAGGGAATCAGCCCCAGCATTTT.

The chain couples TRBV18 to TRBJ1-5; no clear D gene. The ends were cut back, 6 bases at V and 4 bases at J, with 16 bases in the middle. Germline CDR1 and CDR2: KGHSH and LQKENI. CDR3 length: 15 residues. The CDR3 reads CASSGIGRENQPQHF. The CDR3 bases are TGTGCCAGCTCGGGAATAGGAAGGGAAAATCAGCCCCAGCATTTT.

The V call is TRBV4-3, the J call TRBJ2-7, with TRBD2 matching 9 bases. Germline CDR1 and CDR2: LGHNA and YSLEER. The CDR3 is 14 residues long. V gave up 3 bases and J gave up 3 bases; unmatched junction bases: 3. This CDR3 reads CASSHRLADYEQYF. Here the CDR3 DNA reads TGCGCCAGCAGCCACCGACTAGCGGACTACGAGCAGTACTTC.

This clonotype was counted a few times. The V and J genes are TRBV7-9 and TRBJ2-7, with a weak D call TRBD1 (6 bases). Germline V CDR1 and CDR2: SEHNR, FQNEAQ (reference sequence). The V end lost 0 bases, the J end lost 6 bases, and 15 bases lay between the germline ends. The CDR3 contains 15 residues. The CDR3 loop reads CASSLARGQHSEQYV. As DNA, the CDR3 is TGTGCCAGCAGCTTAGCGCGTGGACAGCATAGCGAGCAGTACGTC.

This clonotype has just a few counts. The CDR3 sequence: CASSQSVTTPEAFF. The CDR3 DNA sequence: TGTGCCAGCAGCCAAAGTGTAACGACACCTGAAGCTTTCTTT. V usage is TRBV4-2 and J usage is TRBJ1-1; D remains unclear. Deletions cut 2 bases from V and 6 bases from J, with 13 bases between. The CDR3 totals 14 residues. Germline V gene lookup returns CDR1 LGHNA and CDR2 YNFKEQ.

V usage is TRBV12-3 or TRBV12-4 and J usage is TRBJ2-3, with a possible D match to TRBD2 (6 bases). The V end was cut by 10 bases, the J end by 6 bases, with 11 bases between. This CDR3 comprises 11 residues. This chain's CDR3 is CATRRGDTQYF. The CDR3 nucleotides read TGTGCCACCCGGAGGGGCGATACGCAGTATTTT.

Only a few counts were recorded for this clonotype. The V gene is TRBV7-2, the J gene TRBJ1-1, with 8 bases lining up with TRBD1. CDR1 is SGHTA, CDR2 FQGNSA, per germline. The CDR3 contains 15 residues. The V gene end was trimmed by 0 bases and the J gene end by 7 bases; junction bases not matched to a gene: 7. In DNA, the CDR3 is TGTGCCAGCAGCTTAGCGACAGGGGCCACGGGTGAAGCTTTCTTT. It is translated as CASSLATGATGEAFF. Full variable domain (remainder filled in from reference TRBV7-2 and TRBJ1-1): GAGVSQSPSNKVTEKGKDVELRCDPISGHTALYWYRQSLGQGLEFLIYFQGNSAPDKSGLPSDRFSAERTGGSVSTLTIQRTQQEDSAVYLCASSLATGATGEAFFGQGTRLTVV.